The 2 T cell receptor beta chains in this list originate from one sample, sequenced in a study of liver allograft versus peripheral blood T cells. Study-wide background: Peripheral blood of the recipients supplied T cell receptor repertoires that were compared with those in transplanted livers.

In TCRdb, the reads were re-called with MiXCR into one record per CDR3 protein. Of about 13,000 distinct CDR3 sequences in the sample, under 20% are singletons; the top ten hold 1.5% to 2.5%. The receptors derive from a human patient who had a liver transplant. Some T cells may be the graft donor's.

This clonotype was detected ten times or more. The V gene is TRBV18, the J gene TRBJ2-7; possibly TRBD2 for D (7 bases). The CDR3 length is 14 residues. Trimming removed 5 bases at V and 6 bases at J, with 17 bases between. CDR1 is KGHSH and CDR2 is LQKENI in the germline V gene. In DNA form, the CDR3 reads TGTGCCAGCTCAATGGGGCCGAGGGGGGGCGAGCAGTACTTC. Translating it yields CASSMGPRGGEQYF.

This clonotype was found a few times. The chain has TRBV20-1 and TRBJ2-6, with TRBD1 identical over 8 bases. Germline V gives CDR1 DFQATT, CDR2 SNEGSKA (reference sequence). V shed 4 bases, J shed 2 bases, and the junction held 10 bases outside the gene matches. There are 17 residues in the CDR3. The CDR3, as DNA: TGCAGTGCTACGCGGACAGGGATAGTTGCTGGGGCCAACGTCCTGACTTTC. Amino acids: CSATRTGIVAGANVLTF.